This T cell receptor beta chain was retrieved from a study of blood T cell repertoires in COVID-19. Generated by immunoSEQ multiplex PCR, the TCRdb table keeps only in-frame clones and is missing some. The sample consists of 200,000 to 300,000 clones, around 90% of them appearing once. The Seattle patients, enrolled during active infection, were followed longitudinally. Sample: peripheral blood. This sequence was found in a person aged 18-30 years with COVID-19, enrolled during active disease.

The CDR3: CASSSFQTSYEQYF. The CDR3 DNA reads TGCGCCAGCAGCTCATTTCAGACTAGCTACGAGCAGTACTTC. This chain connects TRBV5-1 to TRBJ2-7; weak D call: TRBD2 (6 bases). Germline V gene data show CDR1 as SGHRS and CDR2 as YFSETQ. The ends were cut back, 3 bases at V and 3 bases at J, with 13 bases in the middle. The CDR3 has 14 amino acids.